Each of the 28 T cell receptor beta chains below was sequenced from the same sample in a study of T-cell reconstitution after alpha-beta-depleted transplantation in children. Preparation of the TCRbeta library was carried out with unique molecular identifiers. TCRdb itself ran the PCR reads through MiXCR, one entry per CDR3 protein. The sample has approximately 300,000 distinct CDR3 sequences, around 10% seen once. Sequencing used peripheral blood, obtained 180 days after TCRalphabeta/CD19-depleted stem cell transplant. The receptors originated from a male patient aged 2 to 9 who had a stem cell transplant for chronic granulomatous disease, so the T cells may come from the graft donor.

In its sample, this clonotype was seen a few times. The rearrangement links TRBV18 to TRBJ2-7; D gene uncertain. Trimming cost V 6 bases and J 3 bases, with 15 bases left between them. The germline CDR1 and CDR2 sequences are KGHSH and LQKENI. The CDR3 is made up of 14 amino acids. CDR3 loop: CASSSSDSNYEQYF. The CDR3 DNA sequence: TGTGCCAGCTCCAGCAGCGACTCCAACTACGAGCAGTACTTC.

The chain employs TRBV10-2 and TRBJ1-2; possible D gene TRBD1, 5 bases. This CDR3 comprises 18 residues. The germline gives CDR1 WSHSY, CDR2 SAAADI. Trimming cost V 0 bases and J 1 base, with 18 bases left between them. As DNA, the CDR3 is TGCGCCAGCAGTGAGTCTGTCGACAGAGTCCGCTTTAACTATGGCTACACCTTC. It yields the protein CASSESVDRVRFNYGYTF.

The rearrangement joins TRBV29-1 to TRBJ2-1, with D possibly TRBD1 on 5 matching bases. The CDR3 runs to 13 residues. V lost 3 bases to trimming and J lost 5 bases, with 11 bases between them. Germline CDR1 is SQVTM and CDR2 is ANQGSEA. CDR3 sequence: CSVDPLGHNEQFF. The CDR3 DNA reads TGCAGCGTTGACCCCCTGGGGCACAATGAGCAGTTCTTC.

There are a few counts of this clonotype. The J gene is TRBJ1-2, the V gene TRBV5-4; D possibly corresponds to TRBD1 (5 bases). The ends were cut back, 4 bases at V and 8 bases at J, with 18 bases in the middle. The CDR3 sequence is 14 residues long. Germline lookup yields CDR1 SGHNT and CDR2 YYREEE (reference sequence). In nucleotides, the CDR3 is TGTGCCAGCAGCCCCCTGGACACCTTCGGGGGCTACACCTTC. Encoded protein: CASSPLDTFGGYTF.

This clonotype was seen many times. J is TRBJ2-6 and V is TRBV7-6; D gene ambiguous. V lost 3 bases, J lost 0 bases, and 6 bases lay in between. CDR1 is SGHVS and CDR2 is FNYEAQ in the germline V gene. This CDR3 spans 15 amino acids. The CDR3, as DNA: TGTGCCAGCAGCTTCAGCCTCTCTGGGGCCAACGTCCTGACTTTC. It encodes CASSFSLSGANVLTF.

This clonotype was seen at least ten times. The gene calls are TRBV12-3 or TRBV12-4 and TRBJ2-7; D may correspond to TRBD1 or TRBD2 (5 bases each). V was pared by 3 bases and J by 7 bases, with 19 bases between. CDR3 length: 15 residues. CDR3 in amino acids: CASSLMGVSAGEQYF. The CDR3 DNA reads TGTGCCAGCAGTTTGATGGGGGTTTCCGCAGGGGAGCAGTACTTC.

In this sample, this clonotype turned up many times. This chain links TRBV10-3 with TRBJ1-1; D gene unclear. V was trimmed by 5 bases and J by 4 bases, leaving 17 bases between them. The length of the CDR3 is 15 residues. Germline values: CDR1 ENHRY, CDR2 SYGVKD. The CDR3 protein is CAISPSRSSPTEAFF. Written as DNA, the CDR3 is TGTGCCATCAGTCCTTCCAGGTCGTCCCCCACTGAAGCTTTCTTT.

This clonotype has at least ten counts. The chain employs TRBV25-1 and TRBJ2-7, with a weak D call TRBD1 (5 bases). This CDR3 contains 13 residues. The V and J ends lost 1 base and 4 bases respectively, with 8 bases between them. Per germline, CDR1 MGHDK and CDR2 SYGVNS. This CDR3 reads CASSEFKGYEQYF. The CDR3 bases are TGTGCCAGCAGTGAATTTAAGGGGTACGAGCAGTACTTC.

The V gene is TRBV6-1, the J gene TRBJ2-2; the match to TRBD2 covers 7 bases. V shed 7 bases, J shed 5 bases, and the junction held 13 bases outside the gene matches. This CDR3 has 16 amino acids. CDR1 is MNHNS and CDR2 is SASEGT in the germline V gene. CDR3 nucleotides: TGTGCCAGCACCTCTCACGTACTAGCGCTAACCGGGGAGCTGTTTTTT. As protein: CASTSHVLALTGELFF.

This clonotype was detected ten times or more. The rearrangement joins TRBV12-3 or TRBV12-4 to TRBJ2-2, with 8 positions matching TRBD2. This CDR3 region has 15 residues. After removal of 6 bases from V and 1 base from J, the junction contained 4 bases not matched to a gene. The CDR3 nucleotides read TGTGCCAGCAGGCTCAGCGGGGGGAACACCGGGGAGCTGTTTTTT. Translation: CASRLSGGNTGELFF.

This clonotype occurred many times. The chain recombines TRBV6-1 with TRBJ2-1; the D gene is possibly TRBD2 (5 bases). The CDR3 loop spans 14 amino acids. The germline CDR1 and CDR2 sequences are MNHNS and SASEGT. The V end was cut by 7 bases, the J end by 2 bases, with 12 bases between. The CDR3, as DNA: TGTGCCAGCATGTCCTGGACTCCCTACAATGAGCAGTTCTTC. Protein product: CASMSWTPYNEQFF.

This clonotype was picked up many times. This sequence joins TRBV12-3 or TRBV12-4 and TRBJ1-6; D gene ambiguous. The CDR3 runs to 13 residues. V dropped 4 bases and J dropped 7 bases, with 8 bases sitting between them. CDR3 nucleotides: TGTGCCAGCAGTTCTACCGCCAATTCACCCCTCCACTTT. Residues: CASSSTANSPLHF.

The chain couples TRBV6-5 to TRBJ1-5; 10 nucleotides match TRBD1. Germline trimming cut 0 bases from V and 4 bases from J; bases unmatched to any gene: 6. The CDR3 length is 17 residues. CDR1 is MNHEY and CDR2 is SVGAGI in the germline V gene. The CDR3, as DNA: TGTGCCAGCAGTTACTCGCGAGTGGGACAGGGGAATCAGCCCCAGCATTTT. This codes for CASSYSRVGQGNQPQHF.

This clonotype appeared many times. CDR3 bases: TGCGCCAGCAGCTTGGATGGGGCCAACTCCTACAATGAGCAGTTCTTC. It encodes CASSLDGANSYNEQFF. This sequence joins TRBV5-1 and TRBJ2-1; D is perhaps TRBD1 (5 bases). Germline lookup yields CDR1 SGHRS and CDR2 YFSETQ. Trimming shortened V by 0 bases and J by 0 bases, and 10 bases separated the two germline ends. The CDR3 runs 16 residues.

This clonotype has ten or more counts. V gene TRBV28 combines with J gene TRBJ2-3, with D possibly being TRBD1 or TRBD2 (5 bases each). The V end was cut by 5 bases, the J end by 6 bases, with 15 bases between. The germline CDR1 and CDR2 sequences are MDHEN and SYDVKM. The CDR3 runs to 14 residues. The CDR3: CASSPTAGTDTQYF. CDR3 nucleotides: TGTGCCAGCAGTCCCACGGCAGGGACGGATACGCAGTATTTT.

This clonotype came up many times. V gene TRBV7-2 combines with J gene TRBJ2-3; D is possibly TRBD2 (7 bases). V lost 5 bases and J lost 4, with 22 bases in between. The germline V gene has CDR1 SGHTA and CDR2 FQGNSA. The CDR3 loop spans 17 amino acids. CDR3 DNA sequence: TGTGCCAGCAGCCCCAATCCCCTCTGGGGGGGCCCAGATACGCAGTATTTT. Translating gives CASSPNPLWGGPDTQYF.

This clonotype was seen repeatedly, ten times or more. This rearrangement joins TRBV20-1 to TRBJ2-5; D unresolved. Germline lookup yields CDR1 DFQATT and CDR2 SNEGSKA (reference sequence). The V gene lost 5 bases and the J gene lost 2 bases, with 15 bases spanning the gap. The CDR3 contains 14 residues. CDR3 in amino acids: CSAPGSPLQETQYF. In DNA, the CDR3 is TGCAGTGCTCCCGGGTCGCCCTTACAAGAGACCCAGTACTTC.

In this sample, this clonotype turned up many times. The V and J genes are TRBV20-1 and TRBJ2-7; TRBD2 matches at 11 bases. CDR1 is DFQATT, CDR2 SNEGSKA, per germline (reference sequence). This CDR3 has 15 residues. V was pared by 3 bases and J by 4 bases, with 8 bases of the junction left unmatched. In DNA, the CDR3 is TGCAGTGCTAGTGAACCCGGGACTAGCGGATACGAGCAGTACTTC. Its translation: CSASEPGTSGYEQYF.

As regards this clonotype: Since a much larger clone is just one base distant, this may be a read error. The CDR3 nucleotides are TGCGCCAGCAGCCGGACTAGCGGGGGGTACGAGCAGTACTTC. Its translation: CASSRTSGGYEQYF. This sequence joins TRBV5-1 and TRBJ2-7, with 14 bases lining up with TRBD2. The CDR3 runs to 14 residues. The germline V gene has CDR1 SGHRS and CDR2 YFSETQ. Trimming removed 4 bases from V and 4 bases from J; junction bases left unmatched: 1.

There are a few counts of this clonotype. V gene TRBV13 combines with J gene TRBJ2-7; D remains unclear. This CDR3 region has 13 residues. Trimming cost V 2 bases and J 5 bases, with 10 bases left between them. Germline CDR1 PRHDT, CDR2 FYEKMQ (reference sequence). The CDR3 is CASSLIGRHEQYF. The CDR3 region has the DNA TGTGCCAGCAGCTTAATTGGTCGTCACGAGCAGTACTTC.

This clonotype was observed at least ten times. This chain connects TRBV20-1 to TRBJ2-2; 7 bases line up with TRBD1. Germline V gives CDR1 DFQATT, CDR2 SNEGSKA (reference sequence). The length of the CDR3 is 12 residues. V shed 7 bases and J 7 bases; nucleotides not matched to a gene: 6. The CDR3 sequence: CSGMGQIGELFF. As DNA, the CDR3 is TGCAGTGGGATGGGACAGATCGGGGAGCTGTTTTTT.

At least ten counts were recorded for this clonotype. CDR3 DNA sequence: TGTGCCAGCAGTTTGTCAGGCAGGGGTGGGTCACCCCTCCACTTT. It yields the protein CASSLSGRGGSPLHF. This chain connects TRBV12-3 or TRBV12-4 to TRBJ1-6, with D maybe TRBD1 (6 bases). The CDR3 is 15 amino acids. Between the trimmed V and J ends, which lost 3 bases and 10 bases, there was a span of 16 bases.

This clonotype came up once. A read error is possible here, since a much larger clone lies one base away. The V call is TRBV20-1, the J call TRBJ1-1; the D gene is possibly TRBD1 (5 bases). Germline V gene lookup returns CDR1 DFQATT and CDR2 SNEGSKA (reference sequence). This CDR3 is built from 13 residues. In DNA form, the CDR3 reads TGCAGTGCTACTCGGGGAACGGACACTGAAGCTCTCTTT. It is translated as CSATRGTDTEALF.

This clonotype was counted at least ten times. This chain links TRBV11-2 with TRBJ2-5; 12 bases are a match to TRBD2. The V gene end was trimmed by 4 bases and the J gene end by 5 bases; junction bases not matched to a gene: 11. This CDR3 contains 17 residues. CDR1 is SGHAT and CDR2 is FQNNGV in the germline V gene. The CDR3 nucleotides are TGTGCCAGCAGCTCCCGACTAGCGGGGGTTCGGTTGGAGACCCAGTACTTC. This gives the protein CASSSRLAGVRLETQYF.

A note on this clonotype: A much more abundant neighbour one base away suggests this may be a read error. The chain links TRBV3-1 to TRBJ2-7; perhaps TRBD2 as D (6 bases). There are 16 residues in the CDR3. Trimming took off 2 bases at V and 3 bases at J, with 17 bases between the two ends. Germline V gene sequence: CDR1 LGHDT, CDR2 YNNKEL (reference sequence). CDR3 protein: CASSQSMAGRYYEQYF. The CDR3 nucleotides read TGTGCCAGCAGCCAATCCATGGCGGGAAGGTACTACGAGCAGTACTTC.

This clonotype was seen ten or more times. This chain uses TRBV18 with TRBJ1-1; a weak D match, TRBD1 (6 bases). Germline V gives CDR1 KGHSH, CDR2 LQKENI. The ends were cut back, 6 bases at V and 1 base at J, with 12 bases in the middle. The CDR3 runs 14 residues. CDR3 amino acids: CASSTKQGNTEAFF. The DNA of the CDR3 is TGTGCCAGCTCCACAAAACAGGGGAACACTGAAGCTTTCTTT.

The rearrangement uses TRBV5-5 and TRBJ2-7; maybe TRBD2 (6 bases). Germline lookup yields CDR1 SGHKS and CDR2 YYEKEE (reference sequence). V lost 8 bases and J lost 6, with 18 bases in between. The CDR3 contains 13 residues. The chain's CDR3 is CARSAGPFCEQYF. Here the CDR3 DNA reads TGTGCCAGGAGCGCGGGGCCCTTCTGCGAGCAGTACTTC. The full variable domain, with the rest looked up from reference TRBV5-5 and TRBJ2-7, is DAGVTQSPTHLIKTRGQQVTLRCSPISGHKSVSWYQQVLGQGPQFIFQYYEKEERGRGNFPDRFSARQFPNYSSELNVNALLLGDSALYLCARSAGPFCEQYFGPGTRLTVT.

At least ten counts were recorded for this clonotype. This CDR3 is CASSLQAGATDTQYF. The CDR3, as DNA: TGTGCCAGCAGCTTACAAGCGGGAGCTACAGATACGCAGTATTTT. V is TRBV7-3 and J is TRBJ2-3; 8 nucleotides match TRBD2. CDR3 length: 15 amino acids. Germline loops: CDR1 SGHTA, CDR2 FQGTGA. V was pared by 2 bases and J by 3 bases, with 4 bases of the junction left unmatched. The full variable domain, its missing parts supplied by reference TRBV7-3 and TRBJ2-3, is GAGVSQTPSNKVTEKGKYVELRCDPISGHTALYWYRQSLGQGPEFLIYFQGTGAADDSGLPNDRFFAVRPEGSVSTLKIQRTERGDSAVYLCASSLQAGATDTQYFGPGTRLTVL.